This T cell receptor beta chain was recovered during a study of blood T cell repertoires in COVID-19. Study summary: The United States, Italy and Spain provided the acute and convalescent COVID-19 samples.

Original handling: Estimation of nucleated cell counts was performed using reference gene primer amplification. Repertoires were generated with immunoSEQ multiplex PCR, while TCRdb's copy carries only in-frame clones and drops some. V and J calls and clone size are copied from that table; D and trimming were computed from the DNA. The sample contains fewer than 120,000 clones, about 88% of which appear only once. Germline V gives CDR1 MDHEN, CDR2 SYDVKM. Between the trimmed V and J ends, which lost 6 bases and 4 bases, there was a span of 16 bases. The length of the CDR3 is 14 residues. The chain combines TRBV28 with TRBJ2-7; D possibly corresponds to TRBD1 (6 bases). This clonotype was sampled from a woman aged 45-59 years with acute or convalescent COVID-19. Material for sequencing was peripheral blood. This chain's CDR3 is CASRGHPPLYEQYF. In DNA, the CDR3 is TGTGCCAGCAGGGGACATCCACCTTTATACGAGCAGTACTTC.